Following are 9 T cell receptor beta chains from one sample sequenced in a study of CD8+ T cells in alopecia areata listed by TCRdb under 2018. The time point label, read with the paper, signifies: baseline before oral tofacitinib. The library was produced with the immunoSEQ multiplex PCR assay. For TCR sequencing, RNA was extracted from every sample and reverse transcribed into cDNA to serve as template. TCRdb mirrors the immuneACCESS table, restricted to in-frame sequences. Some clones are absent from its copies; in checked studies, under half trace to an unresolved V gene, and the reason for the others is unknown. Across this sample there are tens of thousands of clones, with about 45% seen only once. Clones ranked in the top ten supply about a sixth of the sample. Here the sequenced sample was CD8+ T cells sorted from blood, taken at week 0. Receptor source: a human donor with alopecia areata.

This chain links TRBV29-1 with TRBJ1-4; no definite D call. Trimming cost V 4 bases and J 6 bases, with 9 bases left between them. Germline CDR1 is SQVTM and CDR2 is ANQGSEA. The CDR3 extends over 12 amino acids. The CDR3 DNA reads TGCAGCGTTGTAGCGGAGCATGAAAAACTGTTTTTT. Its protein product is CSVVAEHEKLFF. Looking up the rest from reference TRBV29-1 and TRBJ1-4 gives the full variable domain: SAVISQKPSRDICQRGTSLTIQCQVDSQVTMMFWYRQQPGQSLTLIATANQGSEATYESGFVIDKFPISRPNLTFSTLTVSNMSPEDSSIYLCSVVAEHEKLFFGSGTQLSVL.

The V and J genes are TRBV19 and TRBJ2-1, with 9 nucleotides matching TRBD2. CDR1 is LNHDA, CDR2 SQIVND, per germline (reference sequence). The CDR3 is 16 amino acids. V dropped 5 bases and J dropped 3; count of bases not matched to a gene: 8. CDR3 coding DNA: TGTGCCAGTAGTGATTTAGCGGGAGCCGTCTACAATGAGCAGTTCTTC. Amino acid sequence: CASSDLAGAVYNEQFF.

V and J are TRBV6-5 and TRBJ1-1; D unresolved. The V end lost 6 bases, the J end lost 9 bases, and 23 bases lay between the germline ends. The CDR3 runs 15 residues. Germline CDR1 MNHEY, CDR2 SVGAGI. CDR3 residues: CASRPGTQDRIKAFF. In DNA form, the CDR3 reads TGTGCCAGCAGGCCGGGAACACAAGACCGCATTAAAGCTTTCTTT.

The chain joins TRBV19 to TRBJ2-6, with no clear D. The CDR3 is 16 amino acids. Looked up from germline, CDR1 is LNHDA and CDR2 is SQIVND (reference sequence). V shed 2 bases and J shed 0 bases, with 8 bases lying between them. In DNA, the CDR3 is TGTGCCAGTAGTATATTGGTGCCCTCTGGGGCCAACGTCCTGACTTTC. This sequence encodes CASSILVPSGANVLTF.

The V call is TRBV30, the J call TRBJ2-5; a weak D match, TRBD2 (7 bases). The CDR3 consists of 12 residues. Trimming pared 8 bases from V and 5 bases from J, leaving 15 bases between. Germline CDR1 reads GTSNPN; CDR2 reads SVGIG (reference sequence). The chain's CDR3 is CARGGIGETQYF. CDR3 in DNA: TGTGCCAGGGGGGGGATCGGGGAGACCCAGTACTTC.

This clone was seen a single time. V is TRBV4-1 and J is TRBJ2-1; possible D gene TRBD1, 5 bases. The CDR3 extends over 14 amino acids. Between the trimmed V and J ends, which lost 4 bases and 5 bases, there was a span of 12 bases. From germline, CDR1 is MGHRA and CDR2 YSYEKL. In DNA form, the CDR3 reads TGCGCCAGCAGCCCAGTGGGGCGGAACAATGAGCAGTTCTTC. Encoded protein: CASSPVGRNNEQFF.

About this clone itself: This sequence is one base from a far larger clone and is likely a read error. J is TRBJ2-1 and V is TRBV6-6; 9 bases are shared with TRBD2. V was clipped by 8 bases and J by 8 bases; unmatched bases: 13. The CDR3 spans 15 residues. Germline loops: CDR1 MNHNY, CDR2 SVGAGI (reference sequence). CDR3 residues: CASEGLAGVGYEQFF. As DNA, the CDR3 is TGTGCCAGCGAGGGACTAGCCGGAGTGGGCTATGAGCAGTTCTTC.

The chain is built from TRBV27 and TRBJ2-4; D possibly matches TRBD1 or TRBD2 (6 bases each). CDR1 and CDR2 (germline): MNHEY, SMNVEV (reference sequence). The germline V and J ends were trimmed by 7 bases and 6 bases, with 16 bases remaining between them. CDR3 size: 14 residues. For the CDR3, the DNA is TGTGCCAGCACCACCGTCGGAGGGGGAAACATTCAGTACTTC. Translation: CASTTVGGGNIQYF.

The table lists this clone with a count of one. V gene TRBV27 combines with J gene TRBJ1-1; D unclear. Germline-derived CDR1 and CDR2 are MNHEY and SMNVEV (reference sequence). CDR3 size: 14 residues. V was shortened by 7 bases and J by 4 bases, with 16 bases between the two germline ends. This chain's CDR3 is CASTSLPLGTEAFF. CDR3 bases: TGTGCCAGCACCTCGCTGCCCCTGGGCACTGAAGCTTTCTTT.